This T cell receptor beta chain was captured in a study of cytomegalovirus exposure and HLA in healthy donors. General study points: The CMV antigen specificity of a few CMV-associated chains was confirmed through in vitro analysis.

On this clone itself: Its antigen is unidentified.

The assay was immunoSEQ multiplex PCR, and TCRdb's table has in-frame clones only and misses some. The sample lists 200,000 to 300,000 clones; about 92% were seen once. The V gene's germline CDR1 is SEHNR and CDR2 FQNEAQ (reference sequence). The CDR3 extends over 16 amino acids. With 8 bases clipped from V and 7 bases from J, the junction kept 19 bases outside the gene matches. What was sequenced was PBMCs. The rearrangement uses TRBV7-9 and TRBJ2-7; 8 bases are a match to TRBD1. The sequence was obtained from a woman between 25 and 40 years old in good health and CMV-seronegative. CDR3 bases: TGTGCCAGCTCTCCGGGCACAGGGGGAATTCTTCGAGAGCAGTACTTC. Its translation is CASSPGTGGILREQYF.